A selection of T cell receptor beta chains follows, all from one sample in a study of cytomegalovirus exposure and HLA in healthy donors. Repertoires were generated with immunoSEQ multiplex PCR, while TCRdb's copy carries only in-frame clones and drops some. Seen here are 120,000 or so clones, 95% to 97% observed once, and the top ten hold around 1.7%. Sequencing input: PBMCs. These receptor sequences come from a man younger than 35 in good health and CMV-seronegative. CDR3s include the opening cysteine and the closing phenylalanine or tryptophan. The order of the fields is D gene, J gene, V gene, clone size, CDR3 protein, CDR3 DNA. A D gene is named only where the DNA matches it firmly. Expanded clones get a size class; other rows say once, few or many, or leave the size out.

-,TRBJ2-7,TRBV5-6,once,CASSFTGVHEQYF,TGTGCCAGCAGCTTCACAGGTGTCCACGAGCAGTACTTC
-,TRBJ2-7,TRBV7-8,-,CASSLDGQSYEQYF,TGTGCCAGCAGCTTAGACGGACAGAGCTACGAGCAGTACTTC
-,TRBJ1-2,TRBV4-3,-,CASSFGAGDNYGYTF,TGCGCCAGCAGCTTTGGGGCAGGGGATAACTATGGCTACACCTTC
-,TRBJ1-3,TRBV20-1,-,CSAMQADTIYF,TGCAGTGCTATGCAGGCAGACACCATATATTTT
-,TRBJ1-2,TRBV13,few,CASSLGTDYGYTF,TGTGCCAGCAGCTTAGGGACAGACTATGGCTACACCTTC
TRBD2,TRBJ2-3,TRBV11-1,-,CASSLVAGVDTQYF,TGTGCCAGCAGCTTAGTAGCGGGAGTAGATACGCAGTATTTT
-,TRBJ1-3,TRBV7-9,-,CASSLLQASGNTIYF,TGTGCCAGCAGCTTACTCCAGGCCTCTGGAAACACCATATATTTT
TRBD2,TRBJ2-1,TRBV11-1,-,CASSSGRRESPYNEQFF,TGTGCCAGCTCTTCGGGGCGGCGGGAGAGTCCTTACAATGAGCAGTTCTTC
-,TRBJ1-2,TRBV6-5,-,CASSSGDNYGYTF,TGTGCCAGCAGCTCAGGGGATAACTATGGCTACACCTTC
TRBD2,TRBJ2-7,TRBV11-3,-,CASSISGTPQQYF,TGTGCCTCCTCGATTAGCGGGACGCCTCAGCAGTACTTC
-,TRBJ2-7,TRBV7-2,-,CASSLVGGASSYEQYF,TGTGCCAGCAGCTTAGTCGGAGGAGCGAGCTCCTACGAGCAGTACTTC
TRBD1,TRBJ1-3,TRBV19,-,CASSMGTGRNTIYF,TGTGCCAGTAGTATGGGGACAGGAAGAAACACCATATATTTT
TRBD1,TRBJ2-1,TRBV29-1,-,CSVRDRAFNEQFF,TGCAGCGTCCGGGACAGGGCTTTCAATGAGCAGTTCTTC
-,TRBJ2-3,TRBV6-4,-,CASSDSGSTDTQYF,TGTGCCAGCAGTGACTCCGGGAGCACAGATACGCAGTATTTT
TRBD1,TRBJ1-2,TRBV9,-,CASSVGTGARGYTF,TGTGCCAGCAGCGTGGGGACAGGGGCGCGGGGCTACACCTTC
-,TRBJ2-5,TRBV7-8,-,CASSLVTPTQETQYF,TGTGCCAGCAGCTTAGTTACTCCAACCCAAGAGACCCAGTACTTC
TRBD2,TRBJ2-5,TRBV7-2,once,CASSWSGGQETQYF,TGTGCCAGCAGCTGGAGCGGGGGGCAAGAGACCCAGTACTTC
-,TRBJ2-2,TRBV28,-,CASSLIGANTGELFF,TGTGCCAGCAGTTTAATAGGGGCCAACACCGGGGAGCTGTTTTTT
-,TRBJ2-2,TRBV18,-,CASSPNSPRPDTGELFF,TGTGCCAGCTCACCCAATAGCCCCCGACCCGACACCGGGGAGCTGTTTTTT
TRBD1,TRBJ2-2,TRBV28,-,CASSSLINRDRGRLSNTGELFF,TGTGCCAGCAGTTCCCTGATCAACCGGGACAGGGGGCGATTATCGAACACCGGGGAGCTGTTTTTT
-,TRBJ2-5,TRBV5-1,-,CASSPRERATQYF,TGCGCCAGCAGCCCGCGAGAGAGGGCGACCCAGTACTTC
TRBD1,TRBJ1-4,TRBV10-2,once,CASRDPGQGDELFF,TGCGCCAGCAGGGACCCGGGACAGGGAGATGAACTGTTTTTT